Below, one T cell receptor beta chain is given with its context. The data originate from a study of blood T cell repertoires in COVID-19. Clones were read by immunoSEQ multiplex PCR, and TCRdb kept only the in-frame ones, dropping some. The sample lists some 130,000 clones, roughly 84% occurring once. The germline gives CDR1 KGHSH, CDR2 LQKENI. The CDR3 is 15 amino acids. V trimming: 6 bases; J trimming: 6 bases; junction bases outside the gene matches: 11. The chain joins TRBV18 to TRBJ2-1; TRBD2 matches 7 bases. The sequence derives from a man between 40 and 49 years old with acute COVID-19. Sequenced input: PBMCs or T cells enriched from blood (not recorded which). The CDR3 is CASSPREGRGNEQFF. The CDR3 bases are TGTGCCAGCTCCCCCAGGGAGGGCCGGGGCAATGAGCAGTTCTTC. The complete variable domain, with remaining parts taken from reference TRBV18 and TRBJ2-1, reads NAGVMQNPRHLVRRRGQEARLRCSPMKGHSHVYWYRQLPEEGLKFMVYLQKENIIDESGMPKERFSAEFPKEGPSILRIQQVVRGDSAAYFCASSPREGRGNEQFFGPGTRLTVL.